The sequence of this T cell receptor beta chain was determined in a study of blood T cell repertoires in COVID-19. Whole-study context: T cells, B-cell-depleted T cells, or PBMCs provided the cDNA or gDNA that served as material.

The V end lost 2 bases, the J end lost 5 bases, and 7 bases lay between the germline ends. This CDR3 region has 12 residues. Looked up from germline, CDR1 is MDHEN and CDR2 is SYDVKM. In the original analysis: The assay estimated nucleated cells by amplifying reference gene primers. The method was immunoSEQ multiplex PCR; TCRdb's version includes in-frame clones alone and lacks a portion of them. The DNA was the basis for D and trimming; V, J and clone size are from that table. Among around 300,000 clones, around nine tenths were seen once, and the ten largest hold less than 0.95%. The rearrangement links TRBV28 to TRBJ2-7; D ambiguous. Sequenced sample: peripheral blood. This sequence was found in a woman between 40 and 55 years old who had recovered from COVID-19. The CDR3 DNA reads TGTGCCAGCAGTTTAATAGCTCACGAGCAGTACTTC. Its protein product is CASSLIAHEQYF.